This entry concerns a single T cell receptor (beta chain). This clonotype was counted a few times. No cognate antigen has been identified for it. Per-nucleotide qualities are absent, and no much larger clonotype sits a single base away. The data originate from a study of human T cells and chemical hapten exposure (dated by TCRdb to the early 2020s). For the study in its entirety: For sensitization, 2% DPC in acetone was applied to a 2 cm by 2 cm area of upper inner arm skin. Most of the patients in the cohort were female, and the cohort covered alopecia areata with under or over 50% scalp involvement, alopecia totalis and alopecia universalis. The study tracked peripheral blood TCR repertoire changes in vivo during primary and secondary sensitization to the hapten diphenylcyclopropenone (DPC) in alopecia patients. Patch testing was done on the upper back using Finn chambers containing 0.01% DPC, and results were scored after 6 days according to International Contact Dermatitis Research Group standards. Throughout the study period of 20 to 25 weeks, patients also received therapeutic DPC doses to the scalp every week. For TCR sequencing, blood came from twenty-nine alopecia patients at anywhere from one to four time points (pre-sensitization, 2, 6 and 24 weeks). Libraries were combined into a pool for sequencing, and differences in TCR yield between samples came mainly from small differences in library volumes within the pool. Blood samples were taken from patients before sensitization (week 0) and then at 2, 6 and about 24 weeks after DPC sensitization.

Overall results and qualifications from the work: Patch test score was positively correlated with the number of PT1 expanded TCRs, with significance at thresholds 8, 16 and 32 but not at 4. Because all patients had alopecia, a presumed autoimmune disease, the immune response of the patients might differ from that of healthy individuals. DPC sensitization did not change how many TCRs were above 1 in 1000 frequency, and no evidence was found of alterations in global repertoire structure. Significantly more large CDR3 similarity clusters were formed by expanded TCRs than by pre-sensitization or healthy control sets, consistent with antigen-driven responses. After repeated subsampling, the strength of the expansion versus patch-test correlation and the threshold at which it became significant changed.

The library was generated by RACE. TCRdb records NextSeq 500 as the sequencer. During library preparation, unique molecular identifiers were attached to individual cDNA molecules so that TCRs could be counted in a quantitative, reproducible way. Each blood RNA sample was used to sequence both TCR alpha and TCR beta chains. Per the original workflow: A median of about 100,000 TCRs per sample was observed, with a range of roughly 23,224 to 750,000. The Decombinator software suite was used to annotate V, J and CDR3 in the TCR reads. To make PS versus PT1 abundance plots, every sample was subsampled to the same number of TCRs (28,000). Expanded TCRs were defined as absent before sensitization and observed at least eight times at the 2-week time point. TCRdb passed the public sequencing reads through fastp at Q25 and MiXCR, retaining productive beta sequences. One record per CDR3 amino acid sequence lists the most common genes and DNA. These V and J calls rely on TCRdb rather than the paper's analysis. The sample has tens of thousands of distinct CDR3 sequences on record, 9.5% to 11% of them singletons. Of the sample, less than 2.5% falls within the top ten clones.

The time point label corresponds to: patch test 2, 6 weeks after DPC sensitization. The meaning of the sample's treatment or condition label: therapeutic diphenylcyclopropenone sensitization with weekly scalp DPC. At each patch-test visit, blood was drawn before the patch test was applied. Patients were considered eligible if aged 18 to 70, diagnosed with alopecia and deemed suitable for DPC therapy, and patients were excluded if pregnant. Total RNA was extracted from unfractionated whole blood that had been collected in Tempus Blood RNA tubes. The CDR3 sequence holds 14 residues, the cysteine and phenylalanine included. CDR3 DNA only is kept here, 42 bases in frame from base 1. The junction shows trimming of 4 bases on V and 7 bases on J, and the gene matches do not reach 8 bases of it. The germline V gene gives CDR1 as SGHRS and CDR2 as YFSETQ.

This sequence uses TRBV5-1 and TRBJ2-1; TRBD1 lines up with 7 middle nucleotides. The sequence came from a man in his forties or fifties with alopecia areata. Some clones in this sample may be carry-over from other donors' samples. Sequences were derived from whole blood, sampled in connection with sensitization to the hapten diphenylcyclopropenone (DPC). The DNA reads as follows: TGCGCCAGCAGCCACCGACAGGGTATTAATGAGCAGTTCTTC. Translated, it gives CASSHRQGINEQFF.